This T cell receptor (beta chain) was obtained from a study of T cells in Graves' hyperthyroidism and ophthalmopathy. Using RNA transcripts as the source, TCR beta CDR3 regions were amplified. HTBI primers were the set used in a first-round RT-PCR of the TCR CDR3. TCRdb analysed the multiplex PCR reads with MiXCR anew, one entry per CDR3 protein. The top ten clones hold approximately 8.4% of a sample with 500,000 to 600,000 distinct CDR3 sequences, approximately 44% of them seen once. Germline CDR1 SQVTM, CDR2 ANQGSEA. Losses at the gene ends were 8 bases for V and 1 base for J; bases not matched to a gene: 3. CDR3 length equals 13 residues.

Sequencing was carried out using peripheral blood or thyroid tissue (not recorded which). The receptor comes from a woman aged 18-30 years with Graves' hyperthyroidism. The chain joins TRBV29-1 to TRBJ2-5; 11 nucleotides align to TRBD2. In nucleotides, the CDR3 is TGCAGCCGGACTAGCGGGCCCCAAGAGACCCAGTACTTC. This translates into CSRTSGPQETQYF. The variable domain in full, with the rest retrieved from reference TRBV29-1 and TRBJ2-5, is SAVISQKPSRDICQRGTSLTIQCQVDSQVTMMFWYRQQPGQSLTLIATANQGSEATYESGFVIDKFPISRPNLTFSTLTVSNMSPEDSSIYLCSRTSGPQETQYFGPGTRLLVL.